Following are 24 T cell receptor beta chains from one sample sequenced in a study of regulatory T cells in long-lasting Graves disease. Construction of TCR beta libraries relied on iRepertoire HTBI primers and on Arm-PCR targeting CDR3 regions. MiXCR was run by TCRdb on the multiplex PCR reads, yielding one entry per CDR3 protein. The sample lists approximately 540,000 distinct CDR3 sequences, more than 10% occurring once. Specified time point: newly diagnosed GD, antithyroid drugs for less than 3 months. RNA extracted from PBMCs served as the sequencing template. The sample was also linked to a second study, of T cells in Graves' hyperthyroidism and ophthalmopathy.

The sequencing here drew on peripheral blood mononuclear cells (PBMCs), taken at new diagnosis, from a patient treated with antithyroid drugs. Receptors originate from a woman in her twenties or thirties with Graves disease.

In regard to this clonotype: A much more abundant neighbour one base away suggests this may be a read error. The CDR3 DNA sequence: TGTGCCAGCAGCTTAGCACAGGGCAGCTACAATGTGCAGTTCTTC. It translates to CASSLAQGSYNVQFF. V is TRBV7-9 and J is TRBJ2-1; tentatively, D is TRBD1 (6 bases). CDR3 length equals 15 residues. The germline V gene encodes CDR1 SEHNR and CDR2 FQNEAQ (reference sequence).

In its sample, this clonotype was seen many times. The chain joins TRBV5-1 to TRBJ1-1; no reliable D call. Germline assignment: CDR1 SGHRS and CDR2 YFSETQ. The ends were cut back, 5 bases at V and 3 bases at J, with 11 bases in the middle. The CDR3 contains 13 residues. The CDR3: CASRPRGDTEAFF. The CDR3, as DNA: TGCGCCAGCAGACCTCGGGGAGACACTGAAGCTTTCTTT.

Many counts were recorded for this clonotype. The chain carries TRBV28 and TRBJ1-3, with TRBD1 as a possible D gene (6 bases). The CDR3 has 15 residues. Trimming stripped 7 bases from V and 1 base from J, with 14 bases between. CDR1 and CDR2 from the germline V gene are MDHEN and SYDVKM. The CDR3 nucleotides read TGTGCCAGCACCGGGGGCTCACTTTCTGGAAACACCATATATTTT. It specifies CASTGGSLSGNTIYF.

The sample holds many counts of this clonotype. The V call is TRBV30, the J call TRBJ1-4; TRBD1 is a possible D gene (6 bases). CDR1 GTSNPN and CDR2 SVGIG come from the germline V gene (reference sequence). This CDR3 is built from 14 residues. Trimming took off 0 bases at V and 5 bases at J, with 10 bases between the two ends. For the CDR3, the DNA is TGTGCCTGGAGTGTAGGGGGGCAGAATGAAAAACTGTTTTTT. Translated, it gives CAWSVGGQNEKLFF.

This clonotype was seen repeatedly, ten times or more. This sequence joins TRBV6-2 or TRBV6-3 and TRBJ2-5, with no clear D. V lost 5 bases to trimming and J lost 1 base, with 8 bases between them. The germline V gene has CDR1 MNHEY and CDR2 SVGEGT. This CDR3 is 13 amino acids long. The CDR3: CASSEFSQETQYF. The CDR3 bases are TGTGCCAGCAGTGAATTTTCCCAAGAGACCCAGTACTTC.

This clonotype appeared many times. This chain uses TRBV6-5 with TRBJ2-7, with 7 bases identical to TRBD2. With 0 bases clipped from V and 5 bases from J, the junction kept 7 bases outside the gene matches. Per the germline V gene, CDR1 is MNHEY and CDR2 is SVGAGI. The CDR3 sequence is 15 residues long. The CDR3: CASSYSGGSFHEQYF. The DNA of the CDR3 is TGTGCCAGCAGTTACTCGGGCGGGAGTTTCCACGAGCAGTACTTC.

This clonotype was counted at least ten times. The chain couples TRBV7-6 to TRBJ2-5, with TRBD1 identical over 7 bases. This CDR3 contains 12 residues. CDR1 and CDR2 from the germline V gene are SGHVS and FNYEAQ. The V and J ends lost 5 bases and 5 bases, in that order; junction bases with no gene match: 2. The CDR3 sequence is CASSRDSETQYF. The CDR3 DNA is TGTGCCAGCAGCCGGGACAGCGAGACCCAGTACTTC.

This clonotype occurred many times. The chain uses TRBV3-1 and TRBJ2-1; 9 bases are a match to TRBD2. Trimming removed 2 bases from V and 8 bases from J; junction bases left unmatched: 7. CDR3 length equals 15 residues. CDR1 and CDR2 (germline): LGHDT, YNNKEL (reference sequence). CDR3 amino acids: CASSQTGTSRDEQFF. The CDR3 DNA is TGTGCCAGCAGCCAAACCGGGACTAGCCGCGATGAGCAGTTCTTC.

This clonotype showed up many times. The chain uses TRBV24-1 and TRBJ2-6, with D possibly called TRBD1 or TRBD2 (5 bases each). Germline CDR1 KGHDR, CDR2 SFDVKD. Trimming pared 9 bases from V and 1 base from J, leaving 12 bases between. This CDR3 is built from 15 residues. CDR3 amino acids: CATGTSSSGANVLTF. The CDR3 DNA follows: TGTGCCACCGGGACCTCCTCATCTGGGGCCAACGTCCTGACTTTC.

As for this clonotype: A much larger clone differs from this one at a single base, so this may be a read error. V usage is TRBV6-2 or TRBV6-3 and J usage is TRBJ2-1; D might be TRBD2 (5 bases). This CDR3 has 17 amino acids. Germline assignment: CDR1 MNHEY and CDR2 SVGEGT. The chain's CDR3 is CVSSSPGSGSSYNEQFF. CDR3 sequence (DNA): TGTGTCAGCAGTTCCCCTGGATCGGGGAGCTCCTACAATGAGCAGTTCTTC.

This clonotype was detected many times. The V gene is TRBV2, the J gene TRBJ2-7; D is possibly TRBD2 (6 bases). This CDR3 spans 13 amino acids. Germline V CDR1 and CDR2: SNHLY, FYNNEI. V was pared by 1 base and J by 6 bases, with 10 bases between. The CDR3 loop reads CASSEEVGGEQYF. For the CDR3, the DNA is TGTGCCAGCAGTGAAGAAGTGGGGGGCGAGCAGTACTTC. Together with reference TRBV2 and TRBJ2-7, the CDR3 gives the full variable domain: EPEVTQTPSHQVTQMGQEVILRCVPISNHLYFYWYRQILGQKVEFLVSFYNNEISEKSEIFDDQFSVERPDGSNFTLKIRSTKLEDSAMYFCASSEEVGGEQYFGPGTRLTVT.

This clonotype occurred many times. This chain links TRBV20-1 with TRBJ2-1, with D perhaps matching TRBD2 (5 bases). The CDR3 consists of 13 residues. V lost 2 bases, J lost 5 bases, and 10 bases lay in between. Germline CDR1 DFQATT, CDR2 SNEGSKA (reference sequence). The CDR3 here is CSARWTAHNEQFF. CDR3 in DNA: TGCAGTGCTAGATGGACTGCACACAATGAGCAGTTCTTC.

The rearrangement uses TRBV4-3 and TRBJ1-1; TRBD1 is a possible D gene (5 bases). Germline CDR1 is LGHNA and CDR2 is YSLEER. This CDR3 has 15 residues. Trimming took 0 bases from V and 2 from J, leaving 10 bases between them. For the CDR3, the DNA is TGCGCCAGCAGCCAAGATGGGGCGGTAAACACTGAAGCTTTCTTT. Amino acids: CASSQDGAVNTEAFF.

At least ten counts were recorded for this clonotype. The chain links TRBV7-2 to TRBJ2-3, with TRBD2 matching over 11 bases. The CDR3 runs to 16 residues. Trimming cost V 5 bases and J 2 bases; bases outside gene matches: 6. From germline, CDR1 is SGHTA and CDR2 FQGNSA. The CDR3 here is CASSGRTSGFTDTQYF. Written as DNA, the CDR3 is TGTGCCAGCAGCGGGAGGACTAGCGGGTTCACAGATACGCAGTATTTT.

This clonotype was recorded at least ten times. V and J are TRBV28 and TRBJ1-6; D is possibly TRBD1 (6 bases). CDR1 is MDHEN, CDR2 SYDVKM, per germline. This CDR3 comprises 15 residues. Trimming pared 3 bases from V and 7 bases from J, leaving 13 bases between. This CDR3 is CASSLGHSGNSPLHF. The DNA of the CDR3 is TGTGCCAGCAGTTTGGGACACTCGGGGAATTCACCCCTCCACTTT.

Concerning this clonotype itself: Germline and junction disagree at one end, which may indicate a read error. The CDR3 sequence: CASSQELGQPQHF. DNA for the CDR3: TGCGCCAGCAGCCAAGAGCTCGGTCAGCCTCAGCATTTT. This chain uses TRBV4-3 with TRBJ1-5; D call uncertain. The length of the CDR3 is 13 residues. Germline V gene sequence: CDR1 LGHNA, CDR2 YSLEER.

This clonotype showed up many times. V is TRBV7-9 and J is TRBJ2-2; 7 nucleotides match TRBD1. Per the germline V gene, CDR1 is SEHNR and CDR2 is FQNEAQ (reference sequence). The J segment lost 7 bases and the V segment lost 3 bases, leaving 5 bases of the junction unmatched. This CDR3 region has 14 residues. CDR3 residues: CASSFDRVIGELFF. The CDR3 nucleotides read TGTGCCAGCAGCTTCGACAGGGTGATCGGGGAGCTGTTTTTT.

This clonotype was seen many times. The chain uses TRBV7-6 and TRBJ2-5; TRBD1 might be the D (6 bases). Trimming took 1 base from V and 7 from J, leaving 16 bases between them. The germline gives CDR1 SGHVS, CDR2 FNYEAQ. CDR3 length: 15 amino acids. CDR3 loop: CASSLEAQGFVTQYF. CDR3 in DNA: TGTGCCAGCAGCTTAGAGGCTCAGGGGTTTGTGACCCAGTACTTC.

This clonotype was observed at least ten times. This sequence joins TRBV7-8 and TRBJ2-7; 9 bases fit TRBD1. Germline CDR1 SGHVS, CDR2 FQNEAQ. V dropped 4 bases and J dropped 4; count of bases not matched to a gene: 11. The CDR3 has 16 amino acids. As DNA, the CDR3 is TGTGCCAGCAGCTCGTCCGGGACAGGGAATCTGTACGAGCAGTACTTC. Translated: CASSSSGTGNLYEQYF.

This clonotype has at least ten counts. The rearrangement uses TRBV11-1 and TRBJ2-3; maybe TRBD1 (6 bases). V gave up 6 bases and J gave up 3 bases, with 13 bases separating them. CDR3 length: 14 residues. Germline-derived CDR1 and CDR2 are SGHAT and FQDESV (reference sequence). The DNA of the CDR3 is TGTGCCAGCAGACCCGCAGGGGCGACAGATACGCAGTATTTT. Encoded protein: CASRPAGATDTQYF.

The chain employs TRBV12-3 or TRBV12-4 and TRBJ2-1, with a possible D match to TRBD2 (6 bases). The V and J ends lost 3 bases and 9 bases respectively, with 9 bases between them. The CDR3 runs 12 residues. CDR3 nucleotides: TGTGCCAGCAGTTTCGGGGGAGGTGAGCAGTTCTTC. Translated, it gives CASSFGGGEQFF.

The rearrangement joins TRBV6-2 or TRBV6-3 to TRBJ2-5, with 8 bases aligning to TRBD1. Looked up from germline, CDR1 is MNHEY and CDR2 is SVGEGT. The CDR3 spans 14 residues. J gave up 5 bases and V 7 bases, and 9 bases lay outside the gene matches. DNA of the CDR3: TGTGCCAGCAACCAAGAGGGACAGGTTGAGACCCAGTACTTC. Residues: CASNQEGQVETQYF.

In the case of this clonotype: A much larger clonotype is one base distant, so this may be a read error. The J gene is TRBJ1-1, the V gene TRBV30, with D unclear. The germline V gene encodes CDR1 GTSNPN and CDR2 SVGIG (reference sequence). The CDR3 has 13 residues. In DNA, the CDR3 is TGTGCCCGGAGTGTAAAGTTGAACACTGAAGCTTTCTTT. As protein: CARSVKLNTEAFF.

This clonotype has at least ten counts. V usage is TRBV6-1 and J usage is TRBJ2-6; a possible D gene is TRBD2 (7 bases). Trimming cost V 6 bases and J 0 bases, with 15 bases left between them. The CDR3 runs to 17 residues. CDR1 MNHNS and CDR2 SASEGT come from the germline V gene. The CDR3 loop reads CASSRGGVYSGANVLTF. The CDR3 coding sequence is TGTGCCAGCAGCCGCGGGGGCGTGTACTCTGGGGCCAACGTCCTGACTTTC.